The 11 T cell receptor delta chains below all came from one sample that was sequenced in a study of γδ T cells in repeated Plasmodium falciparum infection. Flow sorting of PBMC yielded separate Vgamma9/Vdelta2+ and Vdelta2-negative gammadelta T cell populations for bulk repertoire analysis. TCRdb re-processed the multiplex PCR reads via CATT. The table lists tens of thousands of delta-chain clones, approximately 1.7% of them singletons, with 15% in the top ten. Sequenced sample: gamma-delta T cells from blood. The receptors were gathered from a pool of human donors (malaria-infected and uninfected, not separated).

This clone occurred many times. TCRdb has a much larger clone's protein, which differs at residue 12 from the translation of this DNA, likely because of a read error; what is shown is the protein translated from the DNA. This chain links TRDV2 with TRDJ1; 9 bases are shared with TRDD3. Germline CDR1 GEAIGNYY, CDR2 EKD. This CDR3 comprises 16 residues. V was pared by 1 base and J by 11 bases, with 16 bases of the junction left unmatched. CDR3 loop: CACDTLTGGPDCMLIF. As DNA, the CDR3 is TGTGCCTGTGACACTCTTACTGGGGGACCAGACTGCATGCTCATCTTT.

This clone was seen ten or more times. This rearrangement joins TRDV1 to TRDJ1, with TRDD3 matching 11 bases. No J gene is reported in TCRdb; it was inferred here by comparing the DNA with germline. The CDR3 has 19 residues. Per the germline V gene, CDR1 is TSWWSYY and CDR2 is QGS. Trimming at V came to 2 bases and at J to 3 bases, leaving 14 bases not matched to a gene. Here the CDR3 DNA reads TGTGCTCTTGGGGAATCCCAATACTGGGGGATAGTGAGGGCCGATAAACTCATCTTT. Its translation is CALGESQYWGIVRADKLIF.

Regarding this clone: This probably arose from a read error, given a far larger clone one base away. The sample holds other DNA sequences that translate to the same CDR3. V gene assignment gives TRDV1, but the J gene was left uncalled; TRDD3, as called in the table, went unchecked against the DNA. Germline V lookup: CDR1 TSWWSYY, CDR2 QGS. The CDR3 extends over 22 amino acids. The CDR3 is CALGDHHYFFHWAALRTDKLIF. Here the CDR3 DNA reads TGTGCTCTTGGGGACCATCACTACTTCTTTCACTGGGCCGCCCTCCGTACCGATAAGCTCATCTTT.

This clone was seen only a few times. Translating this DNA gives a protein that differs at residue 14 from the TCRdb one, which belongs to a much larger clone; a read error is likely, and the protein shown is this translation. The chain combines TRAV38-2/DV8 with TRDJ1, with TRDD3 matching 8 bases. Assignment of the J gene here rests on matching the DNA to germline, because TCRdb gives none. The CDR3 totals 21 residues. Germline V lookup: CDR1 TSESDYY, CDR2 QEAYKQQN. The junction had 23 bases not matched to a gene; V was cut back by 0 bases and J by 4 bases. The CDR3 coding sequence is TGTGCTTATAGGAGCGCGGCCTCCTACAGGTACTGGGGGGTACGCTTCGATAAACTCATCTTT. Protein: CAYRSAASYRYWGVRFDKLIF.

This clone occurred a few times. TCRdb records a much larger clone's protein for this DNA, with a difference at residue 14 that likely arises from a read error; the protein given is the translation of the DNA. In nucleotides, the CDR3 is TGTGCTCTTGGGGAACCCTCTTGGCGAGCCCCTGCGGACAAAGTTTTGGGGGATACATCCGATAAACTCATCTTT. Amino acid sequence: CALGEPSWRAPADKVLGDTSDKLIF. The chain combines TRDV1 with TRDJ1; 10 bases are shared with TRDD3. V shed 1 base and J 3 bases; nucleotides not matched to a gene: 32. The CDR3 spans 25 residues. Per germline, CDR1 TSWWSYY and CDR2 QGS.

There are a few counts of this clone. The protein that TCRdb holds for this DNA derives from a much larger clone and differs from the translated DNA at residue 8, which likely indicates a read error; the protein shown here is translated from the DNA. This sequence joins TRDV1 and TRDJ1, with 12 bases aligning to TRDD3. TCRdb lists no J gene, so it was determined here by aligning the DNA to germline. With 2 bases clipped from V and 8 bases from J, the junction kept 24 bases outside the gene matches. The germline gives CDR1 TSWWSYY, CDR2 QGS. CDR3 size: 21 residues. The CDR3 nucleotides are TGTGCTCTTGGGGAAACCTTAGAATTCACGGGGTACTGGGGGATACTGGGGAAACTCATCTTT. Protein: CALGETLEFTGYWGILGKLIF.

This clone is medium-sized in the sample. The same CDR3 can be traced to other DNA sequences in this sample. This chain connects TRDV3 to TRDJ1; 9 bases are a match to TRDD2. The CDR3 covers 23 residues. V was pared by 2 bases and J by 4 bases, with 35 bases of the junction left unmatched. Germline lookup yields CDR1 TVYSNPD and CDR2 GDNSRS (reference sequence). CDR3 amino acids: CAFGMLSLPTAYWGPLRHDKLIF. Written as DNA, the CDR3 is TGTGCCTTTGGGATGTTGAGCCTTCCTACGGCCTACTGGGGACCCTTAAGGCACGATAAACTCATCTTT.

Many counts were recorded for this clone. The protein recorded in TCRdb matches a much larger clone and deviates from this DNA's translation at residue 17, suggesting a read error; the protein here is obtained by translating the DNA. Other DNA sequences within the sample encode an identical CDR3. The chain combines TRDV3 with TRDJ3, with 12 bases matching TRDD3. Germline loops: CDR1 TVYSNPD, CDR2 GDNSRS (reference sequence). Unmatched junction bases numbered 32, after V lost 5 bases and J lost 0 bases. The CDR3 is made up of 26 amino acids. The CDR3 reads CAPSVFRASQRTGGYPPSWDTRQMFF. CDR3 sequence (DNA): TGTGCCCCCTCGGTATTCCGCGCCAGCCAGCGTACTGGGGGATACCCCCCCTCCTGGGACACCCGACAGATGTTTTTC.

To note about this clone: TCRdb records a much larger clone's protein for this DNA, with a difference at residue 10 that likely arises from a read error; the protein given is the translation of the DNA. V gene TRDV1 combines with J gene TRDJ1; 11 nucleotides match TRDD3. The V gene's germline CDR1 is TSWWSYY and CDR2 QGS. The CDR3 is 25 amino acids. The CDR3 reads CALGEQSIRHPIVGDTFRYTDKLTF. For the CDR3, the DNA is TGTGCTCTTGGGGAACAAAGTATCAGGCACCCCATTGTGGGGGATACGTTCAGGTACACCGATAAACTCACCTTT.

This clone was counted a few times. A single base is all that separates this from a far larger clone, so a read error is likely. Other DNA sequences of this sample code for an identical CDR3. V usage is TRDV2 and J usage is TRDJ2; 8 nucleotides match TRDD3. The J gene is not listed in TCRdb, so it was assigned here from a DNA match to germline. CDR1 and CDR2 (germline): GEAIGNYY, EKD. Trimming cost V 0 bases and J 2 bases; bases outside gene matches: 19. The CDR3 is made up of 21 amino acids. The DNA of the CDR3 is TGTGCCTGTGACACCGGTACGGTAGCGTACTGGGGGGGCCCCTTGACAGCACAACTCTTCTTT. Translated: CACDTGTVAYWGGPLTAQLFF.

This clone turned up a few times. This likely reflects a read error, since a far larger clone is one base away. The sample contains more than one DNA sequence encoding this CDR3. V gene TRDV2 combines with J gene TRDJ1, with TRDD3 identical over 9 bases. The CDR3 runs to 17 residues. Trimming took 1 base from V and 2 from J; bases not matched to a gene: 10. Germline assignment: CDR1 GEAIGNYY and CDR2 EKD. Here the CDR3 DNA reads TGTGCCTGTGACACGAAACTCTGGGGGATTTATACCGATAAACTCATCTTT. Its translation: CACDTKLWGIYTDKLIF.